This TCR beta chain was profiled in a study of T cells after posttransplantation cyclophosphamide. Study results and limitations: Blood and skin or GI T cell repertoires showed limited TRB overlap.

This clone was picked up a small number of times. The antigen remains unidentified. This CDR3 has 13 amino acids. CDR1 and CDR2 from the germline V gene are GTSNPN and SVGIG (reference sequence). Trimming cost V 0 bases and J 0 bases, with 3 bases left between them. Assay used: immunoSEQ multiplex PCR; TCRdb lists only in-frame clones, some missing. The record shows 30,000 to 45,000 clones for this sample, with no singletons present. Sequenced input: PBMCs. The TCR originated in a girl aged 5-17 years in good health, CMV-negative, and a related stem cell transplant donor. The chain employs TRBV30 and TRBJ1-3, with D unclear. Here the CDR3 DNA reads TGTGCCTGGAGTGTCAACTCTGGAAACACCATATATTTT. It translates to CAWSVNSGNTIYF.